The 5 T cell receptor beta chains below all came from one sample that was sequenced in a study of T cell responses to AZD1222 COVID-19 vaccine. The repertoire was sequenced with immunoSEQ multiplex PCR; TCRdb's copy has only in-frame clones and lacks some. The sample contains approximately 130,000 clones, 85% to 95% of which appear only once. The sequences come from peripheral blood, collected on day 0 of AZD1222 vaccination. The receptors derive from an adult in good health.

V usage is TRBV5-4 and J usage is TRBJ1-5; D is unresolved. V lost 0 bases and J 5 bases, leaving 9 bases between the germline ends. CDR3 length: 14 amino acids. Per the germline V gene, CDR1 is SGHNT and CDR2 is YYREEE (reference sequence). The chain's CDR3 is CASSLEGSDQPQHF. DNA for the CDR3: TGTGCCAGCAGCTTGGAAGGGAGTGATCAGCCCCAGCATTTT.

The chain carries TRBV27 and TRBJ2-5; D is unresolved. Germline loops: CDR1 MNHEY, CDR2 SMNVEV (reference sequence). The CDR3 sequence is 13 residues long. The ends were cut back, 6 bases at V and 5 bases at J, with 13 bases in the middle. CDR3 loop: CASSHRAEETQYF. CDR3 bases: TGTGCCAGCAGCCATCGAGCAGAGGAGACCCAGTACTTC.

The chain combines TRBV2 with TRBJ1-6; 9 nucleotides align to TRBD1. Trimming took 6 bases from V and 7 from J; bases not matched to a gene: 7. The CDR3 spans 15 residues. Germline V gives CDR1 SNHLY, CDR2 FYNNEI. CDR3 region: CASRKTGQGNSPLHF. DNA of the CDR3: TGTGCCAGCAGGAAAACCGGACAGGGGAATTCACCCCTCCACTTT.

The CDR3 spells CASSGRALGGNIQYF. The CDR3, as DNA: TGTGCCAGCAGCGGACGGGCCCTGGGTGGGAACATTCAGTACTTC. This rearrangement joins TRBV6-5 to TRBJ2-4; D is unresolved. Per the germline V gene, CDR1 is MNHEY and CDR2 is SVGAGI. This CDR3 spans 15 amino acids. V lost 6 bases to trimming and J lost 7 bases, with 19 bases between them.

The chain is built from TRBV4-1 and TRBJ1-6; 8 nucleotides line up with TRBD1. The J segment lost 7 bases and the V segment lost 4 bases, leaving 3 bases of the junction unmatched. Germline V gene sequence: CDR1 MGHRA, CDR2 YSYEKL. CDR3 length: 14 amino acids. In nucleotides, the CDR3 is TGCGCCAGCAGCCCGGGGACAGGCAATTCACCCCTCCACTTT. Encoded protein: CASSPGTGNSPLHF.